This T cell receptor beta chain comes out of a study of blood T cell repertoires in COVID-19 (dated by TCRdb to the early 2020s). Some background on the complete study: Collaborator samples came from the United States, Italy and Spain and covered acute and convalescent phases of COVID-19. The repertoires were released in a freely available public database meant as a resource for research on the immune response to SARS-CoV-2. Sample metadata almost always included a de-identified subject ID, COVID-19 status, age in years and sex. The dataset comprised deeply sampled blood TCRbeta repertoires from subjects exposed to, actively infected with, or recovered from COVID-19. Where available, HLA class I and class II types were obtained from metadata supplied by the sample provider rather than from assay-based typing. The prospective study material was composed of cDNA or gDNA derived from T cells, B-cell-depleted T cells, or PBMCs. Samples came from the ongoing ImmuneRACE study (first 160 participants) plus 1,254 subjects from 6 global collaborators. Findings and caveats that apply to the study as a whole: Clinical and demographic metadata were provided uncurated, with the amount varying by source and participant.

TCRbeta CDR3 regions were amplified from genomic DNA by means of the immunoSEQ Assay, a bias-controlled multiplex PCR. As for the original processing: Nucleated cell counts per sample were estimated from amplification of reference gene primers within the assay. To quantify the absolute abundance of each unique TCRbeta CDR3 rearrangement, sequence reads were collapsed and filtered. For each sample, productive Simpson clonality was calculated as the square root of Simpson's diversity index over productive rearrangements. Imported from immuneACCESS, the table was reduced by TCRdb to in-frame sequences with V and J called. These copies leave out some clones; in studies compared against another copy, an unresolved V gene accounts for under half, and the cause of the remainder is not known. V and J calls and clone size are those listed in that table; D and trimming were worked out from the DNA. This sample has approximately 90,000 clones in its table, and roughly 90% of those were observed once. Clones ranked in the top ten supply less than 9.5% of the sample.

Taken from the germline V gene, the CDR1 and CDR2 loops are SQVTM and ANQGSEA. The CDR3 covers 14 residues, taking in both the cysteine and the phenylalanine. Just the 42-base CDR3 DNA is kept, in frame starting at base 1. V is trimmed back by 4 bases and J by 1 base, and the junction contains 5 bases that no gene match accounts for. On this clone itself: This receptor's antigen is unknown. No much larger clone exists at a distance of one base, and base qualities are not known.

The collaborating institutions used their own protocols to collect whole blood in K2EDTA tubes. For TCRbeta analysis, collaborator samples were shipped as frozen whole blood, as isolated PBMCs, or as DNA extracted from either sample type. The chain is made from TRBV29-1 and TRBJ2-3; 7 central bases correspond to TRBD2. Sequenced material: peripheral blood. The TCR comes from a man aged 55 to 69 with acute or convalescent COVID-19. At the DNA level, the sequence is TGCAGCGTTGTACGGGGGGTTGGCACAGATACGCAGTATTTT. Translated, this gives CSVVRGVGTDTQYF.